Sequencing of this T cell receptor (beta chain) was carried out in a study of blood T cell repertoires in COVID-19. On the study more broadly: Both acute and convalescent COVID-19 samples were obtained from the United States, Italy and Spain.

The junction had 5 bases not matched to a gene; V was cut back by 5 bases and J by 8 bases. This CDR3 has 12 residues. Germline V gives CDR1 MNHEY, CDR2 SVGAGI. Original handling: Estimated nucleated cell counts came from reference gene primer amplification. The data were produced by immunoSEQ multiplex PCR, yet TCRdb's version contains in-frame clones alone and is incomplete. The V and J calls and clone size are taken from that table; D and trimming were inferred from the DNA. The repertoire holds approximately 210,000 clones, with 82% as singletons. Donors in Cohort 3 counted as recovered after two negative PCRs, clearance, or symptom resolution.

The V gene is TRBV6-5, the J gene TRBJ1-2, with 7 positions matching TRBD1. The TCR originated in an older woman who had recovered from COVID-19. Sequencing was done on a sample of PBMCs or T cells enriched from blood (not recorded which). CDR3 region: CASSPTGHGYTF. In DNA, the CDR3 is TGTGCCAGCAGTCCGACAGGGCACGGCTACACCTTC.